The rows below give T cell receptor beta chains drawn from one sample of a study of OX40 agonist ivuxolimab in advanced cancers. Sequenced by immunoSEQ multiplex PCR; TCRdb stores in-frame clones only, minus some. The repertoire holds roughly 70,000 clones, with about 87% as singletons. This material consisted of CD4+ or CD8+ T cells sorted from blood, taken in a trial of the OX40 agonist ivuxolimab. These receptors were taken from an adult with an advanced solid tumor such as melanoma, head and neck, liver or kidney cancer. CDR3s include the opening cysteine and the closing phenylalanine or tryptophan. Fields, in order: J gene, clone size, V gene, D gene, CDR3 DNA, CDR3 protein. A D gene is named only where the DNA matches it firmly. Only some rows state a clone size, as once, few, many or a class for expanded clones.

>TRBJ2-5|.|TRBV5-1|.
TGCGCCAGCAGCTCGGTAGAGACCCAGTACTTC
CASSSVETQYF
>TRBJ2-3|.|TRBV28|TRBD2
TGTGCCAGCAGTCCACGGGCGGGAGTGCCAGATACGCAGTATTTT
CASSPRAGVPDTQYF
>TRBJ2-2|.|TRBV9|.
TGTGCCAGTTCTAATCCAGCGAACACCGGGGAGCTGTTTTTT
CASSNPANTGELFF
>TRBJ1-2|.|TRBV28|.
TGTGCCAGCAGTTCCCGTAGGACGGCGGCAGGCCTTAACTATGGCTACACCTTC
CASSSRRTAAGLNYGYTF
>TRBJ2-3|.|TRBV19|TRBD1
TGTGCCAGTAGTACGGACAGGGGGATTGGAGATACGCAGTATTTT
CASSTDRGIGDTQYF
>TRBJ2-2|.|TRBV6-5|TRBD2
TGTGCCAGCGGTGGGACTAGCGGAAACACCGGGGAGCTGTTTTTT
CASGGTSGNTGELFF
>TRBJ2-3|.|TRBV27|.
TGTGCCAGCAGTTTACAGGGGCACACCGATACGCAGTATTTT
CASSLQGHTDTQYF
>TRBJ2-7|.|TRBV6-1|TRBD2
TGTGCCAGCAGTGAAGGGACTAGCAAAGTTGAGCAGTACTTC
CASSEGTSKVEQYF
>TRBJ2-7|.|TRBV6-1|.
TGTGCCAGCAGTGAAGCGCGCGCTGTTTACGAGCAGTACTTC
CASSEARAVYEQYF
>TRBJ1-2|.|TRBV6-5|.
TGTGCCAGCAGTTACACGGACAGCCGGCGGGTTGGCTACACCTTC
CASSYTDSRRVGYTF
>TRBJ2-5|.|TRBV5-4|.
TGTGCCAGCAGCCCCTGGGACCAAGGGGGAGAGACCCAGTACTTC
CASSPWDQGGETQYF
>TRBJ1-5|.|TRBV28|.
TGTGCCAGCAGTGTTCAGGGAATTGGCAATCAGCCCCAGCATTTT
CASSVQGIGNQPQHF
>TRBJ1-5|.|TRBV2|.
TGTGCCAGCAAACAGGAGGATCAGCCCCAGCATTTT
CASKQEDQPQHF
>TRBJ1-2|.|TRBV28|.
TGTGCCAGCAAGCATACAGGGAAGGATAACTATGGCTACACCTTC
CASKHTGKDNYGYTF
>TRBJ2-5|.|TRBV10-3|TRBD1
TGTGCCATCAGAGACAGGGAAGAGACCCAGTACTTC
CAIRDREETQYF
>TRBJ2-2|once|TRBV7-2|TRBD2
TGTGCCAGCAGCGCTCTAGCGGGATCGAACACCGGGGAGCTGTTTTTT
CASSALAGSNTGELFF
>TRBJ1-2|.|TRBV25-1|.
TGTGCCAGCAGTGAACAGGGGTATGGCTACACCTTC
CASSEQGYGYTF
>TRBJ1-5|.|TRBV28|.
TGTGCCAGCAGTTTATTGGGGGGCACCAATCAGCCCCAGCATTTT
CASSLLGGTNQPQHF
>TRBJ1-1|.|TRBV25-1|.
TGTGCCAGCAGTGGGGTCTTGGGGGTGGCTTTCTTT
CASSGVLGVAFF
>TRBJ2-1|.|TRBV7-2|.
TGTGCCAGCAGCTTTTCGTCACCCAATGAGCAGTTCTTC
CASSFSSPNEQFF
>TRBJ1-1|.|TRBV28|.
TGTGCCAGCAGTTTATCCGGCACGTGGAACACTGAAGCTTTCTTT
CASSLSGTWNTEAFF
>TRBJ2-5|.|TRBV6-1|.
TGTGCCAGCAGTGAAGCGCTGGGTGGACAAGAGACCCAGTACTTC
CASSEALGGQETQYF
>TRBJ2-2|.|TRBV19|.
TGTGCCAGTTCGCCCCAGTCGAACACCGGGGAGCTGTTTTTT
CASSPQSNTGELFF
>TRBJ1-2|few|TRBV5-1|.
TGCGCCAGCAGCTTGGTGGCGGGGGATGGCTACACCTTC
CASSLVAGDGYTF
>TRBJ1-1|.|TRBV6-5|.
TGTGCCAGCAGTTACTCGACTGGGAACACTGAAGCTTTCTTT
CASSYSTGNTEAFF
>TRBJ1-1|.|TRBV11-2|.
TGTGCCAGCAGCTCGCAGGGAGGAGGTAGCACTGAAGCTTTCTTT
CASSSQGGGSTEAFF
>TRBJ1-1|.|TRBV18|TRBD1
TGTGCCAGCTCACCACGACAGGGGGCGGACACTGAAGCTTTCTTT
CASSPRQGADTEAFF
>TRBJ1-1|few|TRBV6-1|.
TGTGCCAGTTCGTATGTGAACACTGAAGCTTTCTTT
CASSYVNTEAFF
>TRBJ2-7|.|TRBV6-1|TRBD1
TGTGCCAGCAGGGTCCCAGGACAGGGGGGGGAGCAGTACTTC
CASRVPGQGGEQYF
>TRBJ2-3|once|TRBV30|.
TGTGCCTGGAATAAGTGGACCAGGGCCGCAGATACGCAGTATTTT
CAWNKWTRAADTQYF
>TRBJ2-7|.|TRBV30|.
TGTGCCTGGGCCCCAGGGTCCCACAGAGAGCAGTACTTC
CAWAPGSHREQYF
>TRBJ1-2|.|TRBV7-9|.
TGTGCCAGCAGCCCACTGGGTTCCTATGGCTACACCTTC
CASSPLGSYGYTF
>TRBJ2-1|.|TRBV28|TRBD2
TGTGCCAGCGCGACTAGCGGGAGCGTTGAGCAGTTCTTC
CASATSGSVEQFF
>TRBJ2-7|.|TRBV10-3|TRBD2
TGTGCCATCAGCGCCTCTAGCGGGGTCTCCTACGAGCAGTACTTC
CAISASSGVSYEQYF
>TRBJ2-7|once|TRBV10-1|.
TGCGCCAGCAGTGCCCTTGCGCGGGGCCACGAGCAGTACTTC
CASSALARGHEQYF
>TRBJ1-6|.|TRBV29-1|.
TGCAGCGTTGACCCGGGACCGCATAATTCACCCCTCCACTTT
CSVDPGPHNSPLHF
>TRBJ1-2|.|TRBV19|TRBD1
TGTGCCAGTAGTTTACCGGGACAGGGGGATATTTATGGCTACACCTTC
CASSLPGQGDIYGYTF
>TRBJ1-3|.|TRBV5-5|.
TGTGCCAGCAGCACCGTGGCTGGAAACACCATATATTTT
CASSTVAGNTIYF